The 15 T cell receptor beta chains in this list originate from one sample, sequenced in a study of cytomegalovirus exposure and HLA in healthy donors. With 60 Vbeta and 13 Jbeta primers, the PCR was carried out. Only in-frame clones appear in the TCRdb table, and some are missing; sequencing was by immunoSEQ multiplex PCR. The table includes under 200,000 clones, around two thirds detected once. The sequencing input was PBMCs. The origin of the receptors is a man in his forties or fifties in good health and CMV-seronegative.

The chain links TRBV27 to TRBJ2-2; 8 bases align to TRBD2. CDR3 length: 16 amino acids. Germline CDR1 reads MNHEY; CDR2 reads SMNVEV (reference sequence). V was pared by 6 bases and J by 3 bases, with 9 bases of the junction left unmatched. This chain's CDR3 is CASSRTSWKDTGELFF. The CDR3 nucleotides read TGTGCCAGCAGCAGGACTAGCTGGAAGGACACCGGGGAGCTGTTTTTT.

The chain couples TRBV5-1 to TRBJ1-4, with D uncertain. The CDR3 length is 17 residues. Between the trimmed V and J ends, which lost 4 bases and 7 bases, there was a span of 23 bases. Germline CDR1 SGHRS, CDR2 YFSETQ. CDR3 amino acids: CASSPSPLNRGSEKLFF. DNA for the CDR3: TGCGCCAGCAGCCCCTCACCCCTCAACCGAGGTTCTGAAAAACTGTTTTTT. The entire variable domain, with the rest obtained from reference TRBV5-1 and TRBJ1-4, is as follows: KAGVTQTPRYLIKTRGQQVTLSCSPISGHRSVSWYQQTPGQGLQFLFEYFSETQRNKGNFPGRFSGRQFSNSRSEMNVSTLELGDSALYLCASSPSPLNRGSEKLFFGSGTQLSVL.

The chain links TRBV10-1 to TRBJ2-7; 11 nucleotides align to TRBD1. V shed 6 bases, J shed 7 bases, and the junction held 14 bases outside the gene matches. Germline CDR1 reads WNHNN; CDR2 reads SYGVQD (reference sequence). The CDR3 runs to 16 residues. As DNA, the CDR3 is TGCGCCAGCAGCGATATCGGGACAGGGGGTCGGTGGGAGCAGTACTTC. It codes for CASSDIGTGGRWEQYF.

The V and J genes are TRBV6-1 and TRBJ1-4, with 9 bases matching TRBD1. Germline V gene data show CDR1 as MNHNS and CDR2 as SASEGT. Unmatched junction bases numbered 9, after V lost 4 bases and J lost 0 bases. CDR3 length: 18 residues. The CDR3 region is CASSALQGALPTNEKLFF. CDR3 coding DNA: TGTGCCAGCAGTGCCCTACAGGGGGCCCTTCCAACTAATGAAAAACTGTTTTTT.

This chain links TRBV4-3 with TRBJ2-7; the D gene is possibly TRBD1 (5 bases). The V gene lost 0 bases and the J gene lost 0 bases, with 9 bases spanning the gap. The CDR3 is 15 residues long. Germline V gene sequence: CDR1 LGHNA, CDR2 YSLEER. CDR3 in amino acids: CASSQETAVSYEQYF. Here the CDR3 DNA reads TGCGCCAGCAGCCAAGAGACAGCCGTCTCCTACGAGCAGTACTTC.

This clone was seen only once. The CDR3 region is CASSQERGASYNEQFF. CDR3 sequence (DNA): TGCGCCAGCAGCCAAGAGCGGGGGGCCTCCTACAATGAGCAGTTCTTC. The chain carries TRBV4-1 and TRBJ2-1; 8 nucleotides align to TRBD2. The germline CDR1 and CDR2 sequences are MGHRA and YSYEKL. The CDR3 length is 16 residues. The V and J ends lost 0 bases and 0 bases, in that order; junction bases with no gene match: 1.

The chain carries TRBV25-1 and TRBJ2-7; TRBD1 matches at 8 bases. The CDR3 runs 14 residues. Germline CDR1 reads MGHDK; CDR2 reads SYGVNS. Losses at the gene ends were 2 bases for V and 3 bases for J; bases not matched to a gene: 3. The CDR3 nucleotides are TGTGCCAGCAGTGAACCAGGGGGCGGCTACGAGCAGTACTTC. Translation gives CASSEPGGGYEQYF.

The CDR3 DNA follows: TGTGCCAGCAGCCACTGGGACAGAAGGGAAAAACTGTTTTTT. Its translation: CASSHWDRREKLFF. The chain recombines TRBV7-9 with TRBJ1-4; 7 bases align to TRBD1. CDR3 length: 14 residues. From germline, CDR1 is SEHNR and CDR2 FQNEAQ (reference sequence). J gave up 8 bases and V 5 bases, and 8 bases lay outside the gene matches.

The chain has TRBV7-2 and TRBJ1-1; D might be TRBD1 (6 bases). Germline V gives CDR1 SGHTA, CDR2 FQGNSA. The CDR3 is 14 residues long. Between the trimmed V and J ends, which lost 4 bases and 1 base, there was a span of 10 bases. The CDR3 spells CASSYQGRNTEAFF. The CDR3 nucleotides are TGTGCCAGCAGCTATCAGGGGCGGAACACTGAAGCTTTCTTT.

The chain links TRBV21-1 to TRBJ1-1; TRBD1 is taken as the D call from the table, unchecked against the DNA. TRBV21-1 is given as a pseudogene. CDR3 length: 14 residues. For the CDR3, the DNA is TGTGCCAGCAGCATAAAACAGATGAACACTGAAGCTTTCTTT. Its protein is CASSIKQMNTEAFF.

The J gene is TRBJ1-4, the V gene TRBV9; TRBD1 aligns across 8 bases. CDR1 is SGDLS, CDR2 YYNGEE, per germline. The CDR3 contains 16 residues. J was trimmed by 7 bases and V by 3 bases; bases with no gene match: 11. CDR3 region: CASSAPQGAQSEKLFF. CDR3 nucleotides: TGTGCCAGCAGCGCACCGCAGGGGGCGCAGAGTGAAAAACTGTTTTTT.

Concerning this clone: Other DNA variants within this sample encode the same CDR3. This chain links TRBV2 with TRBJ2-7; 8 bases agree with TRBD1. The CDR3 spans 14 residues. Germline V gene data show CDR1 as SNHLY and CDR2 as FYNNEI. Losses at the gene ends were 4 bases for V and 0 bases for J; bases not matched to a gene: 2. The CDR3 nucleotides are TGTGCCAGCAGTGGACAGGGGAGCTCCTACGAGCAGTACTTC. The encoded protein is CASSGQGSSYEQYF.

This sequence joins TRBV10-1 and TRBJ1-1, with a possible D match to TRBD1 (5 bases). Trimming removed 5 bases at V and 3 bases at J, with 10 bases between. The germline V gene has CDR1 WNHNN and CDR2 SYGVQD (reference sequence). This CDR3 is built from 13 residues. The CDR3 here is CASSLGGDTEAFF. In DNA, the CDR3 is TGCGCCAGCAGTCTCGGGGGGGACACTGAAGCTTTCTTT.

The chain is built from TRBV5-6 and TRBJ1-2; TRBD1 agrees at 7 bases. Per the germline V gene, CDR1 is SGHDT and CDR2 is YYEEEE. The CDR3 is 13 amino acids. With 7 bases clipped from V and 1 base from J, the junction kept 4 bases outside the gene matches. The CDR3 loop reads CASVTGDNYGYTF. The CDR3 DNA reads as TGTGCCAGCGTCACAGGGGATAACTATGGCTACACCTTC.

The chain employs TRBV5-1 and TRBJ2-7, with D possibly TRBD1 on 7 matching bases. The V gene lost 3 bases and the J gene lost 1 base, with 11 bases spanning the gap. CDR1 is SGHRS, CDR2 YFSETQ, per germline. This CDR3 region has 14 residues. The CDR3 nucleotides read TGCGCCAGCAGCTCGCGGGACAGTTCCTACGAGCAGTACTTC. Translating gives CASSSRDSSYEQYF. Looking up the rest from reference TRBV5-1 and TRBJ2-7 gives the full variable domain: KAGVTQTPRYLIKTRGQQVTLSCSPISGHRSVSWYQQTPGQGLQFLFEYFSETQRNKGNFPGRFSGRQFSNSRSEMNVSTLELGDSALYLCASSSRDSSYEQYFGPGTRLTVT.